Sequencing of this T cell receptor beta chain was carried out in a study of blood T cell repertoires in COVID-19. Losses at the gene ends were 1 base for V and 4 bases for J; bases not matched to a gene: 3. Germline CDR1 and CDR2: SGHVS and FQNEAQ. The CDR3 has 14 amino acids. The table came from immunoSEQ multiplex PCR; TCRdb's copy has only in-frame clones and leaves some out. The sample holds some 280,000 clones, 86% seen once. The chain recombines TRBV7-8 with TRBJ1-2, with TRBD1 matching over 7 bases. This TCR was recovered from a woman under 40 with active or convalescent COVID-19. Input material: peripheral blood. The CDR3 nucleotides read TGTGCCAGCAGCTTAGGGGGACAGTCCTATGGCTACACCTTC. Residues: CASSLGGQSYGYTF. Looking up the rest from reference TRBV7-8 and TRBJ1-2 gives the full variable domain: GAGVSQSPRYKVAKRGQDVALRCDPISGHVSLFWYQQALGQGPEFLTYFQNEAQLDKSGLPSDRFFAERPEGSVSTLKIQRTQQEDSAVYLCASSLGGQSYGYTFGSGTRLTVV.